Sequencing of this TCR beta chain was carried out in a study of blood T cell repertoires in COVID-19. Overall study: Material from acute and convalescent COVID-19 was sourced from the United States, Italy and Spain.

Exposed participants encountered a COVID-19 case during the 2 weeks preceding study entry. The CDR3 totals 15 residues. Germline V lookup: CDR1 SGHNT, CDR2 YENEEA. V was shortened by 3 bases and J by 0 bases, with 10 bases between the two germline ends. Measured with immunoSEQ multiplex PCR; TCRdb has only the in-frame clones, and not every one. The sample has about 260,000 clones; 85% to 90% are singletons. This TCR derives from a man aged 50-60 years who had been exposed to COVID-19. The rearrangement links TRBV11-3 to TRBJ2-3, with unresolved D. The specimen was PBMCs or T cells enriched from blood (not recorded which). The chain's CDR3 is CASSLRVASTDTQYF. DNA of the CDR3: TGTGCCAGCAGCTTGAGAGTTGCTAGCACAGATACGCAGTATTTT. Full variable domain (rest looked up from reference TRBV11-3 and TRBJ2-3): EAGVVQSPRYKIIEKKQPVAFWCNPISGHNTLYWYLQNLGQGPELLIRYENEEAVDDSQLPKDRFSAERLKGVDSTLKIQPAELGDSAVYLCASSLRVASTDTQYFGPGTRLTVL.